A single TCR beta chain is shown here with its context. The data belong to a study of blood T cell repertoires in COVID-19. Study context: Samples of COVID-19 (acute and convalescent) were obtained from the United States, Italy and Spain. T cells, B-cell-depleted T cells, or PBMCs supplied cDNA or gDNA.

Trimming pared 1 base from V and 5 bases from J, leaving 8 bases between. Per germline, CDR1 LGHDT and CDR2 YNNKEL (reference sequence). The CDR3 is 13 residues long. Study processing details: By means of reference gene primer amplification, nucleated cell counts were estimated. The method was immunoSEQ multiplex PCR; TCRdb's version includes in-frame clones alone and lacks a portion of them. The V and J calls and clone size are taken from that table; D and trimming were inferred from the DNA. This sample yields just over 300,000 clones, of which nearly 90% are seen a single time; approximately 1.8% belongs to the top ten. Enrollment of patients from Seattle took place during active infection, with longitudinal follow-up.

Sequenced sample: peripheral blood. The chain employs TRBV3-1 (or the pseudogene TRBV3-2) and TRBJ2-5; no firm D call. The clonotype was recovered from a woman in her 30s with COVID-19, enrolled during active disease. The chain's CDR3 is CASSQGALETQYF. The CDR3 coding sequence is TGTGCCAGCAGCCAAGGGGCTCTGGAGACCCAGTACTTC.